The 30 T cell receptor beta chains below were found in one sample sequenced in a study of OX40 agonist ivuxolimab in advanced cancers. Data came from immunoSEQ multiplex PCR; TCRdb stores just in-frame clones and leaves some out. The sample lists tens of thousands of clones, roughly nine tenths occurring once. Sequencing used CD4+ or CD8+ T cells sorted from blood, obtained in a trial of the OX40 agonist ivuxolimab. These receptors were taken from an adult with an advanced solid tumor such as melanoma, head and neck, liver or kidney cancer.

The chain employs TRBV11-1 and TRBJ2-3; 13 bases map to TRBD2. The germline V gene has CDR1 SGHAT and CDR2 FQDESV (reference sequence). The CDR3 is 16 amino acids. J gave up 5 bases and V 6 bases, and 8 bases lay outside the gene matches. The CDR3 DNA reads as TGTGCCAGCAGACCCAGACTAGCGGGAGGTAGAGATACGCAGTATTTT. This translates into CASRPRLAGGRDTQYF. The full variable domain, in which reference TRBV11-1 and TRBJ2-3 provide the parts outside the CDR3, is EAEVAQSPRYKITEKSQAVAFWCDPISGHATLYWYRQILGQGPELLVQFQDESVVDDSQLPKDRFSAERLKGVDSTLKIQPAELGDSAMYLCASRPRLAGGRDTQYFGPGTRLTVL.

The chain combines TRBV27 with TRBJ2-2, with D possibly matching TRBD1 (5 bases). CDR1 is MNHEY and CDR2 is SMNVEV in the germline V gene (reference sequence). Trimming took 5 bases from V and 4 from J, leaving 14 bases between them. The CDR3 loop spans 15 amino acids. The CDR3 sequence is CASSPDRSRTGELFF. CDR3 bases: TGTGCCAGCAGTCCCGACAGATCTCGCACCGGGGAGCTGTTTTTT.

The rearrangement links TRBV25-1 to TRBJ2-1, with D unclear. This CDR3 spans 16 amino acids. CDR1 and CDR2 from the germline V gene are MGHDK and SYGVNS. V lost 4 bases to trimming and J lost 6 bases, with 19 bases between them. The CDR3 here is CASSVGPLGASNEQFF. CDR3 coding DNA: TGTGCCAGCAGTGTAGGACCCCTTGGAGCGAGCAATGAGCAGTTCTTC.

This chain uses TRBV13 with TRBJ2-1; 9 positions agree with TRBD1. Germline CDR1 is PRHDT and CDR2 is FYEKMQ (reference sequence). Trimming cost V 0 bases and J 8 bases; bases outside gene matches: 8. The CDR3 has 16 amino acids. The CDR3 DNA is TGTGCCAGCAGCTTAGGGGAGGACAGGGGATCCGATGAGCAGTTCTTC. Its protein is CASSLGEDRGSDEQFF. Full variable domain (rest looked up from reference TRBV13 and TRBJ2-1): AAGVIQSPRHLIKEKRETATLKCYPIPRHDTVYWYQQGPGQDPQFLISFYEKMQSDKGSIPDRFSAQQFSDYHSELNMSSLELGDSALYFCASSLGEDRGSDEQFFGPGTRLTVL.

CDR3 protein: CASSLGGQGYEQFF. CDR3 bases: TGCGCCAGCAGCTTGGGGGGACAGGGTTATGAGCAGTTCTTC. The chain links TRBV5-1 to TRBJ2-1; 9 nucleotides line up with TRBD1. The V and J ends lost 0 bases and 8 bases, in that order; junction bases with no gene match: 3. Germline loops: CDR1 SGHRS, CDR2 YFSETQ. The CDR3 loop spans 14 amino acids.

The rearrangement links TRBV2 to TRBJ2-4; maybe TRBD1 (5 bases). Trimming cost V 6 bases and J 1 base, with 19 bases left between them. CDR1 and CDR2 from the germline V gene are SNHLY and FYNNEI. This CDR3 region has 17 residues. The CDR3: CASRARVEALAKNIQYF. The DNA for the CDR3 is TGTGCCAGCAGGGCCAGGGTAGAGGCCCTGGCCAAAAACATTCAGTACTTC.

The chain joins TRBV2 to TRBJ2-7, with 9 bases fitting TRBD2. The CDR3 runs 15 residues. Germline CDR1 reads SNHLY; CDR2 reads FYNNEI. The ends lost 1 base at V and 5 bases at J; junction bases unmatched: 6. CDR3 nucleotides: TGTGCCAGCAGTGAAGGGAGCGGGAGGATCGACGAGCAGTACTTC. Its translation: CASSEGSGRIDEQYF.

V gene TRBV27 combines with J gene TRBJ2-5; tentative D call: TRBD1 (6 bases). The CDR3 is made up of 15 amino acids. Trimming left V 6 bases short and J 2 bases short, with 16 bases between. Germline V gene data show CDR1 as MNHEY and CDR2 as SMNVEV (reference sequence). The CDR3 sequence is CASSRDLRGQETQYF. DNA for the CDR3: TGTGCCAGCAGCAGGGACCTTAGGGGGCAAGAGACCCAGTACTTC.

The rearrangement joins TRBV4-2 to TRBJ2-3, with D perhaps matching TRBD2 (6 bases). The CDR3 covers 16 residues. Trimming shortened V by 6 bases and J by 5 bases, and 21 bases separated the two germline ends. Germline CDR1 is LGHNA and CDR2 is YNFKEQ. Written as DNA, the CDR3 is TGTGCCAGCAGGCCGCTCCTTAGCCGGGGGAAAGATACGCAGTATTTT. Protein: CASRPLLSRGKDTQYF.

This clone has a handful of counts. CDR3 in DNA: TGTGCCAGCAGTTTCGAAGGTTACGAGCAGTACTTC. This translates into CASSFEGYEQYF. The gene calls are TRBV6-6 and TRBJ2-7, with no clear D. The germline CDR1 and CDR2 sequences are MNHNY and SVGAGI (reference sequence). The V end lost 4 bases, the J end lost 4 bases, and 8 bases lay between the germline ends. The CDR3 covers 12 residues.

The chain is built from TRBV7-9 and TRBJ2-1, with D perhaps matching TRBD2 (6 bases). Trimming stripped 1 base from V and 5 bases from J, with 9 bases between. Germline V gives CDR1 SEHNR, CDR2 FQNEAQ (reference sequence). The CDR3 sequence is 14 residues long. The CDR3 coding sequence is TGTGCCAGCAGCTTAGGGACTATCCACAATGAGCAGTTCTTC. Translated, it gives CASSLGTIHNEQFF.

The chain is built from TRBV5-1 and TRBJ2-7; 9 nucleotides align to TRBD1. Germline V gene data show CDR1 as SGHRS and CDR2 as YFSETQ. The CDR3 runs 14 residues. The trim removed 4 bases at V and 1 base at J, leaving 3 bases unmatched. In nucleotides, the CDR3 is TGCGCCAGCAGCCCTGGGACAGGGTCCTACGAGCAGTACTTC. Protein sequence: CASSPGTGSYEQYF.

The genes are TRBV5-6 and TRBJ2-7; 8 bases line up with TRBD1. Trimming cost V 2 bases and J 7 bases; bases outside gene matches: 8. The CDR3 loop spans 14 amino acids. Germline V gene data show CDR1 as SGHDT and CDR2 as YYEEEE. CDR3 protein: CASSFGTGNHEQYF. The CDR3 nucleotides are TGTGCCAGCAGCTTCGGGACAGGTAACCATGAGCAGTACTTC. Together with reference TRBV5-6 and TRBJ2-7, the CDR3 gives the full variable domain: DAGVTQSPTHLIKTRGQQVTLRCSPKSGHDTVSWYQQALGQGPQFIFQYYEEEERQRGNFPDRFSGHQFPNYSSELNVNALLLGDSALYLCASSFGTGNHEQYFGPGTRLTVT.

The chain uses TRBV4-2 and TRBJ2-7, with D unresolved. CDR3 length equals 15 residues. Germline CDR1 LGHNA, CDR2 YNFKEQ. Trimming cost V 1 base and J 5 bases, with 15 bases left between them. The CDR3 loop is CASSQVETLQDEQYF. The CDR3 DNA is TGTGCCAGCAGCCAAGTCGAAACCCTCCAGGACGAGCAGTACTTC.

Of note for this clone: This specimen includes other DNA sequences encoding the same CDR3. The chain combines TRBV7-9 with TRBJ2-7; TRBD1 might be the D (6 bases). Trimming took off 4 bases at V and 3 bases at J, with 7 bases between the two ends. Germline V CDR1 and CDR2: SEHNR, FQNEAQ (reference sequence). The length of the CDR3 is 12 residues. The CDR3 DNA reads TGTGCCAGCAGCTGGACAGTCTACGAGCAGTACTTC. Translating gives CASSWTVYEQYF.

This chain uses TRBV7-6 with TRBJ2-7; 12 bases fit TRBD1. The CDR3 has 14 residues. Germline CDR1 reads SGHVS; CDR2 reads FNYEAQ. V lost 6 bases to trimming and J lost 7 bases; unmatched junction nucleotides: 7. CDR3 in amino acids: CASRLGQGASEQYF. CDR3 sequence (DNA): TGTGCCAGCAGGTTGGGACAGGGGGCCAGTGAGCAGTACTTC.

The V call is TRBV27, the J call TRBJ2-3; D is undetermined. The CDR3 covers 14 residues. Germline V gene sequence: CDR1 MNHEY, CDR2 SMNVEV (reference sequence). Deletions cut 5 bases from V and 0 bases from J, with 9 bases between. CDR3 DNA sequence: TGTGCCAGCAGTCCCCAACAAAGCACAGATACGCAGTATTTT. Amino acids: CASSPQQSTDTQYF.

The chain combines TRBV7-6 with TRBJ2-1, with D perhaps matching TRBD2 (6 bases). This CDR3 has 15 amino acids. Trimming shortened V by 5 bases and J by 3 bases, and 14 bases separated the two germline ends. Germline V gene lookup returns CDR1 SGHVS and CDR2 FNYEAQ. CDR3 DNA sequence: TGTGCCAGCAGCGCTCCGGGACTCCACTACAATGAGCAGTTCTTC. Its translation is CASSAPGLHYNEQFF.

The chain combines TRBV4-3 with TRBJ2-1, with 13 bases identical to TRBD2. J was trimmed by 1 base and V by 2 bases; bases with no gene match: 5. Germline lookup yields CDR1 LGHNA and CDR2 YSLEER. CDR3 length: 18 residues. The CDR3 DNA is TGCGCCAGCAGCCAACACGGACTAGCGGGAGTATCCTACAATGAGCAGTTCTTC. Amino acid sequence: CASSQHGLAGVSYNEQFF.

The chain combines TRBV7-8 with TRBJ2-7, with 7 bases lining up with TRBD2. The DNA matches TRBJ2-5 better at its end, which makes the J call doubtful. The CDR3 runs to 16 residues. Germline V gene lookup returns CDR1 SGHVS and CDR2 FQNEAQ. CDR3 bases: TGTGCCAGCAGCTTAGCGCTGGGACTATTAAAAGAGACCCAGTACTTC. Translated: CASSLALGLLKETQYF.

This clone was counted a single time. The rearrangement joins TRBV7-9 to TRBJ2-1; 9 bases align to TRBD2. Germline V gene lookup returns CDR1 SEHNR and CDR2 FQNEAQ (reference sequence). The CDR3 spans 13 residues. J lost 5 bases, V lost 6 bases, and 2 bases had no gene match. The CDR3 bases are TGTGCCAGCAGACTAGCGGGCGACAATGAGCAGTTCTTC. Residues: CASRLAGDNEQFF.

The J gene is TRBJ2-5, the V gene TRBV7-9, with 13 bases fitting TRBD2. In germline, CDR1 is SEHNR, CDR2 FQNEAQ (reference sequence). The V gene end was trimmed by 5 bases and the J gene end by 7 bases; junction bases not matched to a gene: 4. CDR3 length equals 14 residues. CDR3 in amino acids: CASSRLAGGRTQYF. The CDR3 bases are TGTGCCAGCAGCCGACTAGCGGGAGGTAGGACCCAGTACTTC.

V gene TRBV7-6 combines with J gene TRBJ2-7; TRBD2 is a possible D gene (5 bases). CDR3 length equals 12 residues. CDR1 and CDR2 (germline): SGHVS, FNYEAQ. Trimming shortened V by 8 bases and J by 3 bases, and 11 bases separated the two germline ends. CDR3 nucleotide sequence: TGTGCCAGCCGTGGACTGAACTACGAGCAGTACTTC. Protein product: CASRGLNYEQYF.

The V and J genes are TRBV6-6 and TRBJ1-6; D perhaps matches TRBD1 (5 bases). Trimming left V 11 bases short and J 10 bases short, with 18 bases between. The CDR3 loop spans 13 amino acids. Germline lookup yields CDR1 MNHNY and CDR2 SVGAGI (reference sequence). The chain's CDR3 is CAARGGTRSPLHF. The CDR3 bases are TGTGCCGCTCGGGGGGGGACGCGGTCACCCCTCCACTTT.

The V and J genes are TRBV7-9 and TRBJ2-4; D perhaps matches TRBD2 (6 bases). The CDR3 covers 15 residues. CDR1 and CDR2 from the germline V gene are SEHNR and FQNEAQ (reference sequence). Trimming removed 1 base from V and 8 bases from J, with 15 bases in between. Here the CDR3 reads CASSLVRGTGDIQYF. CDR3 nucleotide sequence: TGTGCCAGCAGCTTAGTACGAGGGACGGGGGACATTCAGTACTTC.

V is TRBV2 and J is TRBJ1-1; D gene unclear. The CDR3 spans 12 residues. Looked up from germline, CDR1 is SNHLY and CDR2 is FYNNEI. The V end lost 7 bases, the J end lost 5 bases, and 11 bases lay between the germline ends. The CDR3 coding sequence is TGTGCCAGCATACCGGGGTGGACTGAAGCTTTCTTT. It specifies CASIPGWTEAFF. Full variable domain (rest looked up from reference TRBV2 and TRBJ1-1): EPEVTQTPSHQVTQMGQEVILRCVPISNHLYFYWYRQILGQKVEFLVSFYNNEISEKSEIFDDQFSVERPDGSNFTLKIRSTKLEDSAMYFCASIPGWTEAFFGQGTRLTVV.

The chain couples TRBV7-3 to TRBJ2-7, with 8 bases that match TRBD2. The CDR3 has 15 residues. The V gene end was trimmed by 4 bases and the J gene end by 1 base; junction bases not matched to a gene: 6. Germline V CDR1 and CDR2: SGHTA, FQGTGA. In DNA, the CDR3 is TGTGCCAGCAGCTCCTCTCGGGGGGGATCCTACGAGCAGTACTTC. It encodes CASSSSRGGSYEQYF.

The chain has TRBV14 and TRBJ2-3; D gene uncertain. The germline gives CDR1 SGHDN, CDR2 FVKESK. Trimming cost V 4 bases and J 0 bases, with 11 bases left between them. The CDR3 totals 15 residues. In DNA, the CDR3 is TGTGCCAGCAGCCCCCTAACAACTAGCACAGATACGCAGTATTTT. This codes for CASSPLTTSTDTQYF.

Concerning this clone itself: The same CDR3 can be traced to other DNA sequences in this sample. The chain joins TRBV5-1 to TRBJ2-5; no firm D call. The V gene lost 2 bases and the J gene lost 5 bases, with 4 bases spanning the gap. Germline loops: CDR1 SGHRS, CDR2 YFSETQ. The CDR3 covers 11 residues. The CDR3 DNA sequence: TGCGCCAGCAGCTTTGGGGAGACCCAGTACTTC. Translating gives CASSFGETQYF.

This chain joins TRBV6-4 and TRBJ1-5; D is ambiguous. V was cut by 3 bases and J by 0 bases, with 9 bases left in between. This CDR3 spans 15 amino acids. Germline-derived CDR1 and CDR2 are MRHNA and SNTAGT. Here the CDR3 DNA reads TGTGCCAGCAGTGAAGACGGAAATAGCAATCAGCCCCAGCATTTT. Translation: CASSEDGNSNQPQHF.